The clone carrying this T cell receptor (beta chain) was counted many times. Its target is not known. The germline gives CDR1 MNHEY, CDR2 SVGAGI. V gave up 2 bases and J gave up 5 bases, with 18 bases separating them. The CDR3 spans 16 residues. This sample was taken from a study of shared clonotypes between healthy human individuals. The study, taken as a whole, reports: Collection of samples was limited to blood; tissue repertoires likely differ.

Measured with immunoSEQ multiplex PCR; TCRdb has only the in-frame clones, and not every one. The repertoire holds 950,000 to 1,200,000 clones, 70% to 85% seen once, with roughly 0.9% in the top ten. Sequences were obtained from memory CD4+ T cells from PBMCs. The subset was: CD45RA-negative fraction. The V call is TRBV6-5, the J call TRBJ1-1; D not resolved. This clonotype was sampled from a man in his late teens or twenties in good health. Some clones in this sample may be carry-over from other donors' samples. The CDR3 nucleotides read TGTGCCAGCAGTTACACCGCCCCTCGAGGAGGGACTGAAGCTTTCTTT. This gives the protein CASSYTAPRGGTEAFF.